This TCR beta chain originates from a study of B cell selection in AIRE deficiency. Findings of the study overall: Healthy donors alone shared about a third of several thousand Treg sequences; patients alone approximately 9%. TCRbeta-only data showed 36.6% of shared healthy Treg sequences in healthy Tconv. Patient Tconv and Treg cells showed healthy-like TCRBV usage, CDR3 length, diversity.

How the authors handled the data: Conventional T cell pools: 90,000 to 120,000 distinct patient, just over 1.3x10^5 donor TCRbeta sequences. The data were produced by immunoSEQ multiplex PCR, yet TCRdb's version contains in-frame clones alone and is incomplete. That table gives V, J and clone size, and the DNA gave D and trimming. The sample holds some 25,000 clones, around 97% seen once. Conventional CD4 T cells were sorted as CD4+CD127+ cells. With 3 bases clipped from V and 6 bases from J, the junction kept 7 bases outside the gene matches. The germline V gene encodes CDR1 SEHNR and CDR2 FQNEAQ (reference sequence). The CDR3 sequence is 15 residues long. Points on this clone: No antigen is known for it.

The chain carries TRBV7-9 and TRBJ2-7, with 11 nucleotides matching TRBD1. This receptor was taken from a human donor with AIRE deficiency. Sequenced sample: conventional CD4+ T cells sorted from PBMCs. CDR3 DNA sequence: TGTGCCAGCAGCTTCCCTGGACAGGGGGCGGCCGAGCAGTACTTC. Residues: CASSFPGQGAAEQYF.